This T cell receptor (beta chain) emerged from a study of brain T cells in children with intractable seizures. Assay used: immunoSEQ multiplex PCR; TCRdb lists only in-frame clones, some missing. This table has 300,000 to 400,000 clones, 93% appearing once. Time point denoted: blood from clinic visit 5 months post-surgery; TSC patient then seizure free. Trimming took 6 bases from V and 2 from J, leaving 14 bases between them. This CDR3 has 15 amino acids. Germline V lookup: CDR1 SGHNT, CDR2 YENEEA. Material: peripheral blood, obtained 4 to 5 months after surgery. V and J are TRBV11-3 and TRBJ2-1; D perhaps matches TRBD2 (5 bases). This receptor was taken from a boy under three years old with tuberous sclerosis and intractable seizures. The CDR3 is CASRKAGITYNEQFF. CDR3 in DNA: TGTGCCAGCAGAAAGGCCGGGATCACCTACAATGAGCAGTTCTTC.